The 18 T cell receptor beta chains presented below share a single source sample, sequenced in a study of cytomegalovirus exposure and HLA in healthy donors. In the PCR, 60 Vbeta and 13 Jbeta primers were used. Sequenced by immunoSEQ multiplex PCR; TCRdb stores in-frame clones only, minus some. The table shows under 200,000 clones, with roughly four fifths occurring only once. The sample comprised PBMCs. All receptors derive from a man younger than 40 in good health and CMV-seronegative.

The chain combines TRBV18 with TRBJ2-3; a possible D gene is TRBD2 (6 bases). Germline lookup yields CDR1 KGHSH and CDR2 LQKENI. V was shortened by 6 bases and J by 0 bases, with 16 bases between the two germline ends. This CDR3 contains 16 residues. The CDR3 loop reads CASSQATRSSTDTQYF. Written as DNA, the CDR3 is TGTGCCAGCTCCCAGGCGACTAGATCTAGCACAGATACGCAGTATTTT.

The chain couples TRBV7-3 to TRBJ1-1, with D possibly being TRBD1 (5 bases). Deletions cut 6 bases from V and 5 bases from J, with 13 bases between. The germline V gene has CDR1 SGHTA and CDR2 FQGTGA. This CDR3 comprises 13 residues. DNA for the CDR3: TGTGCCAGCAGGGATGCTGGGGGGACTGAAGCTTTCTTT. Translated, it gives CASRDAGGTEAFF.

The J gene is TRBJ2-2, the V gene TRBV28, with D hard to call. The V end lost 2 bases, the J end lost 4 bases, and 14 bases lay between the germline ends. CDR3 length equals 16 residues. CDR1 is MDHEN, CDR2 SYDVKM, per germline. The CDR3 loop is CASSLSSRVVTGELFF. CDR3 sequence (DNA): TGTGCCAGCAGTTTAAGCTCCCGAGTGGTCACCGGGGAGCTGTTTTTT.

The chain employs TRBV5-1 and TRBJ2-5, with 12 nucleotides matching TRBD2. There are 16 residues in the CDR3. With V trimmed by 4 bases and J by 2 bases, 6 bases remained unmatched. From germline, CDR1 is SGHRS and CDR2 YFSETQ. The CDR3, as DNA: TGCGCCAGCAGCGTCGGACTAGCGGGGCTACAAGAGACCCAGTACTTC. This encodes CASSVGLAGLQETQYF.

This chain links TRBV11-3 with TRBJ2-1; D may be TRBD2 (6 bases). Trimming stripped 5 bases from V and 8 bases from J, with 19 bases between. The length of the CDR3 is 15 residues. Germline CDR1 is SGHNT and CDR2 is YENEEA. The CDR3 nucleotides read TGTGCCAGCAGCCTCGGGACTCTGAAAGGGGATGAGCAGTTCTTC. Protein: CASSLGTLKGDEQFF.

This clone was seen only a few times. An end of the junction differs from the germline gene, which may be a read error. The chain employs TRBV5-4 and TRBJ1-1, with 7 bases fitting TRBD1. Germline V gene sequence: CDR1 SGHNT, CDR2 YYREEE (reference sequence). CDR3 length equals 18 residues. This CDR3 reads CARSLAIERGQRDTEAFF. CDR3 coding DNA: TGTGCCAGAAGCTTGGCCATCGAACGGGGACAGAGGGACACTGAAGCTTTCTTT.

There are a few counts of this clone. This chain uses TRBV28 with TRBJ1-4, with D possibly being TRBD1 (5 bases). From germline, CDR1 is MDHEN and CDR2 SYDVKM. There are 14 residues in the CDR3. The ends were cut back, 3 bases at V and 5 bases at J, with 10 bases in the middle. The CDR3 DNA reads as TGTGCCAGCAGTTTGCAGGGTTTCAATGAAAAACTGTTTTTT. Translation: CASSLQGFNEKLFF.

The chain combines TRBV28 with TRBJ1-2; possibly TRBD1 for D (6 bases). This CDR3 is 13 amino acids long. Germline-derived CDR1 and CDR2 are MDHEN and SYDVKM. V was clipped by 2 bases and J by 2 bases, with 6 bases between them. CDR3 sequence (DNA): TGTGCCAGCAGTTTAAGGGGGAACTATGGCTACACCTTC. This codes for CASSLRGNYGYTF.

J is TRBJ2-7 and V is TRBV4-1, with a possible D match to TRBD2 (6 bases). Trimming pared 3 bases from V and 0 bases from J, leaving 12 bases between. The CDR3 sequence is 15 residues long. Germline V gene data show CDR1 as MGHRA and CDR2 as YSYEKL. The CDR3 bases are TGCGCCAGCAGCCATTTGGGAGGAACCTCCTACGAGCAGTACTTC. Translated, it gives CASSHLGGTSYEQYF.

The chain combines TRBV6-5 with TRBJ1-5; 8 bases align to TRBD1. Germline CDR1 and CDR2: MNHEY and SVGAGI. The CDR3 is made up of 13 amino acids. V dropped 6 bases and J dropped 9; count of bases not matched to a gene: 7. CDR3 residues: CASSGQGLWPQHF. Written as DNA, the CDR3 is TGTGCCAGCAGCGGACAGGGTCTATGGCCCCAGCATTTT.

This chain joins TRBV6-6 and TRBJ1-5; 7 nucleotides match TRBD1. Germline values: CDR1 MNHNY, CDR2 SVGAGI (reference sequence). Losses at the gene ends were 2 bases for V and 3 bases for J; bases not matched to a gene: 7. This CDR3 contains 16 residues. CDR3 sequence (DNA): TGTGCCAGCAGTTACCAAAAGGGACAGAACAATCAGCCCCAGCATTTT. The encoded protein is CASSYQKGQNNQPQHF.

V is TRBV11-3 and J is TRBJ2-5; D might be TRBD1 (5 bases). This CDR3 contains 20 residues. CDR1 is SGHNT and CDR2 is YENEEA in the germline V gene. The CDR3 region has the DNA TGTACCTTGATCCCTTACGCTTTATTAGGCTCGACAGAGAACCAAGAGACCCAGTACTTC. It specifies CTLIPYALLGSTENQETQYF.

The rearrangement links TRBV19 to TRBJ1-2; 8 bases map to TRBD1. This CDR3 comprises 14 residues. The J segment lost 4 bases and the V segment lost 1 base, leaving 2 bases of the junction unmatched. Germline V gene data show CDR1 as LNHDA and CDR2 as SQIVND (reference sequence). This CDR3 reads CASSIAQGVYGYTF. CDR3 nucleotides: TGTGCCAGTAGTATAGCACAGGGGGTCTATGGCTACACCTTC.

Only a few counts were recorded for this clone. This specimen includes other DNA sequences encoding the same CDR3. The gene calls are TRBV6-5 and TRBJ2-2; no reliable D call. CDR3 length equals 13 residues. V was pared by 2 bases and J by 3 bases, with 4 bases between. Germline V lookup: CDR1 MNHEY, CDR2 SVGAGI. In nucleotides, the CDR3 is TGTGCCAGCAGTTACGACTACACCGGGGAGCTGTTTTTT. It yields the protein CASSYDYTGELFF.

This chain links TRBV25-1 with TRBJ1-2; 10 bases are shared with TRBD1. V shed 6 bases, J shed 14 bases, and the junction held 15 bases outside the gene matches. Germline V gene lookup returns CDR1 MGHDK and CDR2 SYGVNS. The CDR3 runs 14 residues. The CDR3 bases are TGTGCCAGCAGCCCGCCGGGACAGGGGCGTCTTAGGACCTTC. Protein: CASSPPGQGRLRTF.

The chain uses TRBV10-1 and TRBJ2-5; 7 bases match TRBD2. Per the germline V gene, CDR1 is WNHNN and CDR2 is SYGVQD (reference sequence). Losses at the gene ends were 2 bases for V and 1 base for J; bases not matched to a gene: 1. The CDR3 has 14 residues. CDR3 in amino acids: CASSEASGQETQYF. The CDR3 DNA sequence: TGCGCCAGCAGTGAGGCTAGCGGCCAAGAGACCCAGTACTTC.

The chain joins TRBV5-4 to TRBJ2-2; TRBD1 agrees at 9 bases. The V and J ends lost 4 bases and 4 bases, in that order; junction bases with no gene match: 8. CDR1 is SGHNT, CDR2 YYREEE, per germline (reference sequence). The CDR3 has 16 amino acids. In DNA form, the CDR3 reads TGTGCCAGCAGCACGGACAGGGGCGCACTCACCGGGGAGCTGTTTTTT. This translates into CASSTDRGALTGELFF.

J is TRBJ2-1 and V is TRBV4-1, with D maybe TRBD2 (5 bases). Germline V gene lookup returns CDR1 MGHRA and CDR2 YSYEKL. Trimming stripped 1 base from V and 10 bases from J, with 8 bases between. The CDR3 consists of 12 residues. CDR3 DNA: TGCGCCAGCAGCCAAGGAATAGCGGAGCAGTTCTTC. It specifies CASSQGIAEQFF.